This entry is about one TCR beta chain. Antigen unknown. PCR was performed using 60 Vbeta and 13 Jbeta primers. Original processing notes: Roughly 12 million shared chains were among approximately 80 million unique TCR beta chains counted in a later analysis. Method: immunoSEQ multiplex PCR; TCRdb's copy keeps in-frame clones and lacks some. V and J calls and clone size are given by that table; D and trimming were obtained from the DNA. The sample consists of around 150,000 clones, roughly 79% of them appearing once. These data belong to a study of cytomegalovirus exposure and HLA in healthy donors. General study findings and limits: Excluded were some V segments that proved indistinguishable, including TRBV6-2 and TRBV6-3. HLA alleles showed associations with 16,951 TCR beta sequences in a later analysis, at a 0.05 false discovery rate. Cytomegalovirus status, reportedly, was diagnosed with high specificity and sensitivity by the classifier.

Trimming took 0 bases from V and 4 from J; bases not matched to a gene: 3. Germline values: CDR1 SGHKS, CDR2 YYEKEE (reference sequence). The CDR3 loop spans 15 amino acids. The chain combines TRBV5-5 with TRBJ2-3, with 9 nucleotides matching TRBD2. This TCR was sampled from a woman aged 45 to 65 in good health and CMV-seronegative. The sample was PBMCs. CDR3 residues: CASSLGPSGADTQYF. Here the CDR3 DNA reads TGTGCCAGCAGCTTGGGTCCTAGCGGGGCAGATACGCAGTATTTT.